These 18 T cell receptor beta chains were all obtained from the same sample, sequenced in a study of technical replicates of blood from several donors. Some clones are missing from TCRdb's copy, which holds only in-frame ones; the method was immunoSEQ multiplex PCR. The sample includes under 75,000 clones, approximately 86% of them seen just once. The source material was PBMCs. The source is a human donor in good health. Some clones in this sample may be carry-over from other donors' samples.

The chain couples TRBV6-1 to TRBJ2-1; D is perhaps TRBD1 (5 bases). This CDR3 spans 14 amino acids. The germline V gene has CDR1 MNHNS and CDR2 SASEGT. The V gene lost 6 bases and the J gene lost 8 bases, with 17 bases spanning the gap. The CDR3 spells CASRRTSWYYEQFF. In DNA form, the CDR3 reads TGTGCCAGCAGAAGGACAAGCTGGTACTATGAGCAGTTCTTC.

This clone was recorded only once. The chain recombines TRBV15 with TRBJ2-1; 9 nucleotides match TRBD2. The germline V gene has CDR1 LNHNV and CDR2 YYDKDF (reference sequence). The CDR3 loop spans 16 amino acids. With V trimmed by 1 base and J by 6 bases, 7 bases remained unmatched. The CDR3 loop is CATSRVMAGGLNEQFF. DNA of the CDR3: TGTGCCACCAGCAGAGTGATGGCGGGGGGGCTCAATGAGCAGTTCTTC.

The chain carries TRBV5-1 and TRBJ2-3, with a weak D call TRBD2 (6 bases). With 5 bases removed from V and 0 bases from J, the gap between germline ends came to 13 bases. The CDR3 consists of 15 residues. Germline V gives CDR1 SGHRS, CDR2 YFSETQ. CDR3 bases: TGCGCCAGCAGGGCCCCCAGCGGGAGCACAGATACGCAGTATTTT. It translates to CASRAPSGSTDTQYF.

J is TRBJ1-2 and V is TRBV18, with 10 bases that match TRBD1. Trimming took 5 bases from V and 7 from J; bases not matched to a gene: 10. Germline values: CDR1 KGHSH, CDR2 LQKENI. The CDR3 length is 15 residues. The CDR3 loop reads CASSTNDRGPIGYTF. The CDR3 coding sequence is TGTGCCAGCTCAACAAATGACAGGGGGCCTATTGGCTACACCTTC.

The rearrangement uses TRBV18 and TRBJ2-7, with 8 bases that match TRBD1. The CDR3 length is 15 residues. In germline, CDR1 is KGHSH, CDR2 LQKENI. Trimming took 2 bases from V and 2 from J; bases not matched to a gene: 5. DNA of the CDR3: TGTGCCAGCTCACCAGGGACAGGAGGCCCCTACGAGCAGTACTTC. It encodes CASSPGTGGPYEQYF.

The chain has TRBV10-3 and TRBJ2-7; tentatively, D is TRBD2 (5 bases). CDR1 and CDR2 (germline): ENHRY, SYGVKD. With 6 bases removed from V and 0 bases from J, the gap between germline ends came to 6 bases. This CDR3 has 12 residues. Written as DNA, the CDR3 is TGTGCCATCAGGGGGAGCTCCTACGAGCAGTACTTC. Amino acid sequence: CAIRGSSYEQYF.

The chain uses TRBV6-1 and TRBJ2-1; 8 nucleotides line up with TRBD2. CDR1 and CDR2 (germline): MNHNS, SASEGT. There are 15 residues in the CDR3. V lost 2 bases to trimming and J lost 8 bases; unmatched junction nucleotides: 8. Here the CDR3 DNA reads TGTGCCAGCAGTGAAAGATCCGGGACTAGATATGAGCAGTTCTTC. As protein: CASSERSGTRYEQFF.

This clone showed up many times. V usage is TRBV4-3 and J usage is TRBJ1-3, with 8 bases lining up with TRBD1. This CDR3 is 18 amino acids long. In germline, CDR1 is LGHNA, CDR2 YSLEER. The ends lost 4 bases at V and 7 bases at J; junction bases unmatched: 18. CDR3 DNA sequence: TGCGCCAGCAGCCTAGATCCCATTGGGACAGGCAGGAGGAACACCATATATTTT. Amino acid sequence: CASSLDPIGTGRRNTIYF.

The chain has TRBV5-6 and TRBJ1-5; 7 nucleotides match TRBD1. The CDR3 consists of 16 residues. The junction had 15 bases not matched to a gene; V was cut back by 4 bases and J by 8 bases. CDR1 is SGHDT and CDR2 is YYEEEE in the germline V gene. The CDR3 protein is CASSPRQGLGGEPQHF. The CDR3 nucleotides are TGTGCCAGCAGCCCTCGACAGGGATTAGGTGGAGAGCCCCAGCATTTT.

The gene calls are TRBV5-4 and TRBJ2-1; 9 nucleotides match TRBD1. V lost 4 bases, J lost 15 bases, and 14 bases stayed unmatched. This CDR3 region has 14 residues. Germline CDR1 is SGHNT and CDR2 is YYREEE (reference sequence). CDR3 loop: CASSPPTGGGEWFF. CDR3 nucleotide sequence: TGTGCCAGCAGCCCTCCGACAGGGGGAGGCGAATGGTTCTTC. Filled out from reference TRBV5-4 and TRBJ2-1, the complete variable domain reads ETGVTQSPTHLIKTRGQQVTLRCSSQSGHNTVSWYQQALGQGPQFIFQYYREEENGRGNFPPRFSGLQFPNYSSELNVNALELDDSALYLCASSPPTGGGEWFFGPGTRLTVL.

The chain couples TRBV25-1 to TRBJ2-3; TRBD1 is a possible D gene (5 bases). This CDR3 has 15 residues. Trimming removed 7 bases from V and 1 base from J, with 15 bases in between. The germline V gene has CDR1 MGHDK and CDR2 SYGVNS. The DNA of the CDR3 is TGTGCCAGCACCCTAGGGGCCGGGCGCACAGATACGCAGTATTTT. Encoded protein: CASTLGAGRTDTQYF.

V and J are TRBV6-5 and TRBJ2-7, with a tentative D call TRBD2 (5 bases). V was trimmed by 5 bases and J by 5 bases, leaving 19 bases between them. CDR1 and CDR2 from the germline V gene are MNHEY and SVGAGI. There are 15 residues in the CDR3. The CDR3 sequence is CASSPDQLTGNEQYF. Here the CDR3 DNA reads TGTGCCAGCAGTCCAGACCAACTGACGGGAAACGAGCAGTACTTC.

This clone showed up just a few times. The J gene is TRBJ1-1, the V gene TRBV7-2, with a weak D call TRBD1 (5 bases). This CDR3 has 14 amino acids. Germline V lookup: CDR1 SGHTA, CDR2 FQGNSA. The ends were cut back, 3 bases at V and 2 bases at J, with 10 bases in the middle. CDR3 sequence: CASSFWTPNTEAFF. The CDR3 region has the DNA TGTGCCAGCAGCTTCTGGACACCTAACACTGAAGCTTTCTTT. Filled out from reference TRBV7-2 and TRBJ1-1, the complete variable domain reads GAGVSQSPSNKVTEKGKDVELRCDPISGHTALYWYRQSLGQGLEFLIYFQGNSAPDKSGLPSDRFSAERTGGSVSTLTIQRTQQEDSAVYLCASSFWTPNTEAFFGQGTRLTVV.

The chain recombines TRBV7-9 with TRBJ1-2; 9 bases are shared with TRBD1. This CDR3 spans 14 amino acids. CDR1 SEHNR and CDR2 FQNEAQ come from the germline V gene (reference sequence). The trim removed 1 base at V and 6 bases at J, leaving 3 bases unmatched. CDR3 in DNA: TGTGCCAGCAGCTTAGGGGACAGGGAGGATGGCTACACCTTC. The encoded protein is CASSLGDREDGYTF.

The chain has TRBV23-1 and TRBJ2-5; no clear D gene. TRBV23-1 is an ORF; its function is uncertain. The CDR3 length is 12 residues. V lost 2 bases, J lost 5 bases, and 6 bases lay in between. This CDR3 reads CASSQPRETQYF. Written as DNA, the CDR3 is TGCGCCAGCAGTCAACCCCGGGAGACCCAGTACTTC.

The V gene is TRBV6-5, the J gene TRBJ1-2, with 8 bases that match TRBD1. CDR1 and CDR2 from the germline V gene are MNHEY and SVGAGI. The CDR3 is 15 residues long. V shed 2 bases and J 4 bases; nucleotides not matched to a gene: 6. The CDR3, as DNA: TGTGCCAGCAGTTACCGAGAACAGGGGGGCTATGGCTACACCTTC. The encoded protein is CASSYREQGGYGYTF.

This clone has a single count. The CDR3 DNA sequence: TGTGCCAGCAGCTTGCCCGGGCTAGCGGGGGGCGAGACCCAGTACTTC. Translated, it gives CASSLPGLAGGETQYF. The gene calls are TRBV7-2 and TRBJ2-5; the match to TRBD2 covers 11 bases. V lost 3 bases to trimming and J lost 5 bases; unmatched junction nucleotides: 8. The CDR3 contains 16 residues. The germline gives CDR1 SGHTA, CDR2 FQGNSA.

The rearrangement uses TRBV28 and TRBJ2-1; 8 bases agree with TRBD1. Germline V gene lookup returns CDR1 MDHEN and CDR2 SYDVKM. This CDR3 region has 15 residues. V lost 4 bases to trimming and J lost 4 bases; unmatched junction nucleotides: 6. The CDR3 sequence is CASSSWTGLYNEQFF. The CDR3, as DNA: TGTGCCAGCAGTTCCTGGACAGGGCTATACAATGAGCAGTTCTTC.